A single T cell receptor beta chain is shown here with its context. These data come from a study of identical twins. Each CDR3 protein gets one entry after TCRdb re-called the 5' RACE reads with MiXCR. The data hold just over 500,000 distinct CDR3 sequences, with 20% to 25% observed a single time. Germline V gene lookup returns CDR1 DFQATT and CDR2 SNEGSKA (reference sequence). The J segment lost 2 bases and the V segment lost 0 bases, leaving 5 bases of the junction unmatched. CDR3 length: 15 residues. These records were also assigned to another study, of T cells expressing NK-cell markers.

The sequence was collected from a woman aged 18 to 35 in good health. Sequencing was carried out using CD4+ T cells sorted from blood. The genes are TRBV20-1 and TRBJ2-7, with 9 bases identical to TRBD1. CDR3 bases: TGCAGTGCTAGAGACGGGACAGGGTTCACCTACGAGCAGTACTTC. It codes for CSARDGTGFTYEQYF.